Each of the 17 T cell receptor beta chains below was sequenced from the same sample in a study of blood T cell repertoires in COVID-19. Produced via immunoSEQ multiplex PCR; TCRdb's table is partial and in-frame only. The sample has about 59,000 clones; around 67% are singletons. The sequenced material came from peripheral blood. The receptors shown here come from a woman between 50 and 59 years old with active or convalescent COVID-19.

This chain links TRBV24-1 with TRBJ2-1, with TRBD2 matching over 8 bases. J gave up 1 base and V 11 bases, and 3 bases lay outside the gene matches. CDR3 size: 13 residues. The germline gives CDR1 KGHDR, CDR2 SFDVKD. In nucleotides, the CDR3 is TGTGCCATCGCGGGAGGTTCCTACAATGAGCAGTTCTTC. This sequence encodes CAIAGGSYNEQFF.

The chain joins TRBV20-1 to TRBJ1-6; D unclear. Trimming took off 3 bases at V and 6 bases at J, with 12 bases between the two ends. CDR1 and CDR2 (germline): DFQATT, SNEGSKA (reference sequence). CDR3 length equals 14 residues. Here the CDR3 DNA reads TGCAGTGCTAGTTCCCGAGTTGGTAATTCACCCCTCCACTTT. It is translated as CSASSRVGNSPLHF.

This clone was detected only once. The CDR3 nucleotides read TGTGCCACCGCCCCTTCAGCGGGACTGTACAATGAGCAGTTCTTC. The encoded protein is CATAPSAGLYNEQFF. The gene calls are TRBV2 and TRBJ2-1, with 7 bases that match TRBD2. The ends lost 10 bases at V and 4 bases at J; junction bases unmatched: 13. The CDR3 totals 15 residues. The germline V gene has CDR1 SNHLY and CDR2 FYNNEI.

The chain combines TRBV30 with TRBJ2-2, with 7 positions matching TRBD2. The CDR3 is 13 amino acids. With 4 bases clipped from V and 8 bases from J, the junction kept 7 bases outside the gene matches. CDR1 is GTSNPN, CDR2 SVGIG, per germline (reference sequence). CDR3 residues: CAWISGPSGELFF. The CDR3 bases are TGTGCCTGGATTAGCGGGCCATCGGGGGAGCTGTTTTTT.

The gene calls are TRBV24-1 and TRBJ2-2; the D gene is possibly TRBD1 (6 bases). The germline V and J ends were trimmed by 4 bases and 0 bases, with 11 bases remaining between them. This CDR3 spans 16 amino acids. The V gene's germline CDR1 is KGHDR and CDR2 SFDVKD. As DNA, the CDR3 is TGTGCCACCAGTGACTACAGGGCTCCGAACACCGGGGAGCTGTTTTTT. Translation gives CATSDYRAPNTGELFF.

On this clone: The germline gene is not matched at one end of the junction; a read error may be the cause. The J gene is TRBJ2-1, the V gene TRBV18, with D possibly TRBD2 on 5 matching bases. The CDR3 consists of 14 residues. Germline lookup yields CDR1 KGHSH and CDR2 LQKENI. CDR3 region: CASSPPQGGNKQFF. CDR3 nucleotide sequence: TGTGCCAGCTCACCACCACAAGGAGGCAATAAGCAGTTCTTC. Complete variable domain (other parts from reference TRBV18 and TRBJ2-1): NAGVMQNPRHLVRRRGQEARLRCSPMKGHSHVYWYRQLPEEGLKFMVYLQKENIIDESGMPKERFSAEFPKEGPSILRIQQVVRGDSAAYFCASSPPQGGNKQFFGPGTRLTVL.

The chain links TRBV12-3 or TRBV12-4 to TRBJ2-4; D remains ambiguous. The V end lost 7 bases, the J end lost 8 bases, and 9 bases lay between the germline ends. The CDR3 spans 11 residues. CDR3 nucleotide sequence: TGTGCCAGCACCTCTCAGGACATTCAGTACTTC. This sequence encodes CASTSQDIQYF.

The V call is TRBV30, the J call TRBJ1-3; 9 nucleotides align to TRBD1. Germline V gene sequence: CDR1 GTSNPN, CDR2 SVGIG (reference sequence). The CDR3 covers 16 residues. With 0 bases clipped from V and 0 bases from J, the junction kept 3 bases outside the gene matches. The CDR3 nucleotides are TGTGCCTGGAGTGTGGGGACAGGGAACTCTGGAAACACCATATATTTT. Its translation is CAWSVGTGNSGNTIYF.

The chain recombines TRBV6-6 with TRBJ2-3; possible D gene TRBD2, 5 bases. The germline V and J ends were trimmed by 6 bases and 2 bases, with 15 bases remaining between them. This CDR3 comprises 15 residues. Germline V gives CDR1 MNHNY, CDR2 SVGAGI (reference sequence). This chain's CDR3 is CASRSGLFYTDTQYF. CDR3 nucleotides: TGTGCCAGCAGATCCGGACTGTTCTACACAGATACGCAGTATTTT.

This clone rates as medium-sized. V usage is TRBV3-1 (or the pseudogene TRBV3-2) and J usage is TRBJ2-7, with 7 bases lining up with TRBD1. The CDR3 has 15 amino acids. V was clipped by 8 bases and J by 2 bases; unmatched bases: 12. From germline, CDR1 is LGHDT and CDR2 YNNKEL (reference sequence). The CDR3 coding sequence is TGTGCCAGCGCTCCTTTGGGGACAGCCCCCTACGAGCAGTACTTC. As protein: CASAPLGTAPYEQYF.

The V and J genes are TRBV7-8 and TRBJ2-5; no clear D. The germline CDR1 and CDR2 sequences are SGHVS and FQNEAQ. V lost 2 bases to trimming and J lost 5 bases, with 6 bases between them. The CDR3 is 12 amino acids. CDR3 residues: CASSLILETQYF. For the CDR3, the DNA is TGTGCCAGCAGCTTAATTCTGGAGACCCAGTACTTC.

The count of this clone is one. The chain joins TRBV10-3 to TRBJ1-4; D is ambiguous. CDR1 is ENHRY, CDR2 SYGVKD, per germline. There are 14 residues in the CDR3. Trimming left V 3 bases short and J 6 bases short, with 11 bases between. The CDR3 DNA reads TGTGCCATCAGTGATGGGGAGGCGGATGAAAAACTGTTTTTT. Translated, it gives CAISDGEADEKLFF.

The chain couples TRBV5-6 to TRBJ1-5; D is unclear. The CDR3 covers 15 residues. Per the germline V gene, CDR1 is SGHDT and CDR2 is YYEEEE. Trimming shortened V by 0 bases and J by 3 bases, and 10 bases separated the two germline ends. CDR3 in DNA: TGTGCCAGCAGCTTGGCCTTACGGGACAATCAGCCCCAGCATTTT. Amino acids: CASSLALRDNQPQHF.

This chain joins TRBV7-8 and TRBJ1-2, with 7 bases matching TRBD1. The CDR3 runs to 15 residues. Germline V gene data show CDR1 as SGHVS and CDR2 as FQNEAQ. Losses at the gene ends were 5 bases for V and 5 bases for J; bases not matched to a gene: 11. As DNA, the CDR3 is TGTGCCAGCAGCCCGCAGGGGGTTCAACATTATGGCTACACCTTC. This translates into CASSPQGVQHYGYTF.

The genes are TRBV19 and TRBJ2-7; D is undetermined. CDR3 length: 12 amino acids. The germline V gene has CDR1 LNHDA and CDR2 SQIVND (reference sequence). Trimming took off 4 bases at V and 2 bases at J, with 6 bases between the two ends. The CDR3 protein is CASSNYAYEQYF. DNA for the CDR3: TGTGCCAGTAGTAATTATGCCTACGAGCAGTACTTC.

The table lists this clone with a few counts. The genes are TRBV7-9 and TRBJ1-4; D remains ambiguous. This CDR3 spans 15 amino acids. V shed 1 base and J shed 7 bases, with 13 bases lying between them. Per germline, CDR1 SEHNR and CDR2 FQNEAQ (reference sequence). The CDR3, as DNA: TGTGCCAGCAGCTTAGGTTCAGGTCAGACTGAAAAACTGTTTTTT. Encoded protein: CASSLGSGQTEKLFF.

This clone showed up just a few times. The chain uses TRBV4-2 and TRBJ2-7; no definite D call. Germline V gene lookup returns CDR1 LGHNA and CDR2 YNFKEQ. The CDR3 is 14 residues long. The V and J ends lost 0 bases and 3 bases respectively, with 9 bases between them. This CDR3 reads CASSQELGYYEQYF. The CDR3 bases are TGTGCCAGCAGCCAAGAGCTAGGTTACTACGAGCAGTACTTC.